The 5 T cell receptor beta chains below were found in one sample sequenced in a study of blood T cell repertoires in COVID-19. Only in-frame clones appear in the TCRdb table, and some are missing; sequencing was by immunoSEQ multiplex PCR. This sample has some 50,000 clones, with about 83% found just once. The material sequenced was peripheral blood. The origin of the receptors is an elderly man in a cohort sampled during active COVID-19.

The chain recombines TRBV10-3 with TRBJ2-5, with a possible D match to TRBD1 (6 bases). Germline CDR1 and CDR2: ENHRY and SYGVKD. Trimming took 0 bases from V and 1 from J, leaving 18 bases between them. This CDR3 is 18 amino acids long. CDR3 region: CAISESEKTGEVQETQYF. CDR3 sequence (DNA): TGTGCCATCAGTGAGTCGGAAAAGACAGGTGAGGTCCAAGAGACCCAGTACTTC.

This chain connects TRBV7-2 to TRBJ1-2; D perhaps matches TRBD1 (5 bases). V was clipped by 2 bases and J by 3 bases, with 7 bases between them. CDR3 length equals 13 residues. Germline lookup yields CDR1 SGHTA and CDR2 FQGNSA. The CDR3 nucleotides read TGTGCCAGCAGCTTACCCAGGGACTATGGCTACACCTTC. This gives the protein CASSLPRDYGYTF.

J is TRBJ1-4 and V is TRBV27, with D perhaps TRBD1 (5 bases). V shed 0 bases and J shed 0 bases, with 11 bases lying between them. The CDR3 loop spans 17 amino acids. Germline CDR1 and CDR2: MNHEY and SMNVEV (reference sequence). The CDR3, as DNA: TGTGCCAGCAGTTTATCGGGGGAGGGCCCAACTAATGAAAAACTGTTTTTT. This translates into CASSLSGEGPTNEKLFF.

The genes are TRBV2 and TRBJ2-7, with 8 bases matching TRBD1. Looked up from germline, CDR1 is SNHLY and CDR2 is FYNNEI. V was clipped by 6 bases and J by 0 bases; unmatched bases: 4. CDR3 length equals 14 residues. CDR3 residues: CASRNRGSSYEQYF. Here the CDR3 DNA reads TGTGCCAGCAGGAACAGGGGGTCCTCCTACGAGCAGTACTTC. Looking up the rest from reference TRBV2 and TRBJ2-7 gives the full variable domain: EPEVTQTPSHQVTQMGQEVILRCVPISNHLYFYWYRQILGQKVEFLVSFYNNEISEKSEIFDDQFSVERPDGSNFTLKIRSTKLEDSAMYFCASRNRGSSYEQYFGPGTRLTVT.

A note on this clone: One junction end disagrees with the germline gene, perhaps due to a read error. This chain joins TRBV19 and TRBJ1-1, with 7 bases aligning to TRBD1. Germline-derived CDR1 and CDR2 are LNHDA and SQIVND (reference sequence). CDR3 length: 14 residues. CDR3 loop: CASRIDRATTEAFF. In nucleotides, the CDR3 is TGTGCCAGTAGGATAGACAGGGCGACCACTGAAGCTTTCTTT.